This T cell receptor (beta chain) stems from a study of OX40 agonist ivuxolimab in advanced cancers. Overall study: Patients were dosed intravenously with ivuxolimab at 0.01 to 10 mg/kg every 2 weeks. Regarding the study as a whole: Normalized expansion of T-cell clones was also low for some nonresponders. Researchers did not determine the expanded peripheral T cells' antigen specificity.

In regard to this clone: As yet, its antigen is unknown.

Germline V gene lookup returns CDR1 ENHRY and CDR2 SYGVKD. The CDR3 sequence is 16 residues long. The trim removed 4 bases at V and 2 bases at J, leaving 7 bases unmatched. Profiled with immunoSEQ multiplex PCR; TCRdb holds only in-frame clones, not every one. The sample records about 59,000 clones, 80% to 95% being singletons. The TCR originated in an adult with an advanced solid tumor such as melanoma, head and neck, liver or kidney cancer. V is TRBV10-3 and J is TRBJ1-1; 10 bases align to TRBD1. The sample in question was CD4+ or CD8+ T cells sorted from blood, obtained in a trial of the OX40 agonist ivuxolimab. The CDR3 DNA is TGTGCCATCAGTGGGGCCGGGACAGGGGATAACACTGAAGCTTTCTTT. Translated: CAISGAGTGDNTEAFF.